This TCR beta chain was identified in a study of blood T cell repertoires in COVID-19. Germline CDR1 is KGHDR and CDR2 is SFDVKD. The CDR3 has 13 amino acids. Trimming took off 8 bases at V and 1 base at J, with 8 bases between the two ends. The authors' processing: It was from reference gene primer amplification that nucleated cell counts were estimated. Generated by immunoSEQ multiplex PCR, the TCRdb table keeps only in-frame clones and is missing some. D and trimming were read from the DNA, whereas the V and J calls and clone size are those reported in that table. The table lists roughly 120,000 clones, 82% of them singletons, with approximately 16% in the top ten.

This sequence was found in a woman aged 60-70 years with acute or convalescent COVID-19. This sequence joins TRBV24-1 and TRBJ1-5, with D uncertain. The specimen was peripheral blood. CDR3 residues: CATNGGSNQPQHF. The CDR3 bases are TGTGCCACCAACGGAGGGAGCAATCAGCCCCAGCATTTT.